This T cell receptor (beta chain) emerged from a study of T cells in Graves' hyperthyroidism and ophthalmopathy. Study results and caveats: In blood, most of the thyroid clonotypes expanded above 0.001 were also present. Stable hyperthyroidism was told apart from ophthalmopathy by a model built on 13 V-J features.

This clonotype was counted many times. Its cognate antigen is unknown. The study based diagnoses on clinical symptoms, serum thyroxine and TRAb, thyroid ultrasound and orbital computed tomography. PBMCs were collected from a roughly 10 ml volume of fresh peripheral blood. Amplified TCR beta CDR3 regions derived from RNA transcripts. HTBI primers drove first-round RT-PCR of the TCR CDR3. From the multiplex PCR reads, TCRdb called clonotypes with MiXCR, one entry per CDR3 protein. The sample has hundreds of thousands of distinct CDR3 sequences; 12% to 15% are singletons. The origin of this receptor is a woman aged 18 to 35 with Graves' hyperthyroidism. The source material was blood.

This CDR3 is CASSPPGRGNQPQHF. CDR3 sequence (DNA): TGTGCCAGCAGCCCTCCGGGCAGGGGCAATCAGCCCCAGCATTTT. The chain employs TRBV7-9 and TRBJ1-5; perhaps TRBD1 as D (5 bases). In germline, CDR1 is SEHNR, CDR2 FQNEAQ (reference sequence). V lost 5 bases and J lost 2, with 13 bases in between. This CDR3 has 15 residues. Based on the CDR3 plus reference TRBV7-9 and TRBJ1-5, the full variable domain is DTGVSQNPRHKITKRGQNVTFRCDPISEHNRLYWYRQTLGQGPEFLTYFQNEAQLEKSRLLSDRFSAERPKGSFSTLEIQRTEQGDSAMYLCASSPPGRGNQPQHFGDGTRLSIL.